This T cell receptor (beta chain) was sequenced in a study of blood T cell repertoires in COVID-19. Either two negative PCRs, clearance, or symptom resolution qualified Cohort 3 donors as recovered. Clones were read by immunoSEQ multiplex PCR, and TCRdb kept only the in-frame ones, dropping some. Among a few hundred thousand clones listed, 88% were seen once. The receptor comes from a woman younger than 35 who had recovered from COVID-19. Sequencing was done on a sample of PBMCs or T cells enriched from blood (not recorded which).

The CDR3 loop is CASSITAAGNSPLHF. The CDR3 nucleotides read TGTGCCAGTAGTATAACCGCAGCGGGGAATTCACCCCTCCACTTT. The chain combines TRBV19 with TRBJ1-6, with D hard to call. The CDR3 loop spans 15 amino acids. The germline V gene encodes CDR1 LNHDA and CDR2 SQIVND (reference sequence). V was clipped by 2 bases and J by 7 bases, with 12 bases between them.